The rows below give T cell receptor beta chains drawn from one sample of a study of cytomegalovirus exposure and HLA in healthy donors. Produced via immunoSEQ multiplex PCR; TCRdb's table is partial and in-frame only. The sample includes 150,000 to 160,000 clones, approximately 80% of them seen just once. The sample consisted of PBMCs. The receptors shown here come from a woman aged 40 to 50 in good health and CMV-seronegative. Each CDR3 is given with its conserved first and last residue. A D gene is named only where the DNA matches it firmly. Some rows have no size entry. The others give once, few or many, or a class for an expanded clone.

v_gene	abundance	j_gene	d_gene	len	CDR3aa	CDR3nt
TRBV28	NA	TRBJ1-4	TRBD1	15	CASSLRGRGNEKLFF	TGTGCCAGCAGTTTGAGGGGGCGAGGTAATGAAAAACTGTTTTTT
TRBV5-1	NA	TRBJ1-1	NA	14	CASSWQGGNTEAFF	TGCGCCAGCAGCTGGCAGGGTGGTAACACTGAAGCTTTCTTT
TRBV6-5	NA	TRBJ1-6	NA	15	CASSLGGKMGSPLHF	TGTGCCAGCAGTTTAGGGGGAAAGATGGGTTCACCCCTCCACTTT
TRBV6-6	NA	TRBJ1-5	NA	16	CASSYGRGFSNQPQHF	TGTGCCAGCAGTTATGGCAGGGGTTTTAGCAATCAGCCCCAGCATTTT
TRBV2	NA	TRBJ1-1	TRBD1	17	CASSELSQGAGNTEAFF	TGTGCCAGCAGTGAGCTGTCCCAGGGGGCAGGGAACACTGAAGCTTTCTTT
TRBV5-1	NA	TRBJ1-4	NA	14	CASSLGTEGEKLFF	TGCGCCAGCAGCTTGGGAACAGAGGGTGAAAAACTGTTTTTT
TRBV30	NA	TRBJ1-3	NA	14	CAWKAQYSGNTIYF	TGTGCCTGGAAGGCACAGTACTCTGGAAACACCATATATTTT
TRBV7-9	few	TRBJ2-3	NA	14	CASIPGISTDTQYF	TGTGCCAGCATCCCAGGGATTTCCACAGATACGCAGTATTTT
TRBV5-4	NA	TRBJ1-2	TRBD1	15	CASSIRQGGFYGYTF	TGTGCCAGCAGCATACGACAGGGGGGTTTCTATGGCTACACCTTC
TRBV27	few	TRBJ1-2	TRBD1	14	CASTRTGELYGYTF	TGTGCCAGCACCCGAACAGGGGAACTCTATGGCTACACCTTC
TRBV5-6	NA	TRBJ1-2	NA	14	CASSLDRTTGGYTF	TGTGCCAGCAGCTTGGACAGGACCACCGGGGGCTACACCTTC
TRBV5-4	NA	TRBJ2-3	TRBD1	15	CASSFRGMYTDTQYF	TGTGCCAGCAGCTTCAGGGGGATGTACACAGATACGCAGTATTTT
TRBV7-2	NA	TRBJ2-3	TRBD1	14	CASSKGQGGDTQYF	TGTGCCAGCAGCAAGGGACAGGGAGGGGATACGCAGTATTTT
TRBV7-8	once	TRBJ1-1	NA	16	CASSPISLLEGLEAFF	TGTGCCAGCAGCCCCATTTCGTTACTGGAGGGTTTAGAAGCTTTCTTT
TRBV5-1	NA	TRBJ2-7	NA	14	CASSLTGEVDEQYF	TGCGCCAGCAGCTTGACCGGGGAGGTAGACGAGCAGTACTTC
TRBV6-6	NA	TRBJ1-4	TRBD1	15	CASSPPDRGNEKLFF	TGTGCCAGCAGTCCCCCGGACAGGGGGAATGAAAAACTGTTTTTT
TRBV19	few	TRBJ1-2	TRBD1	15	CASQDWTGVDYGYTF	TGTGCCAGTCAGGACTGGACAGGGGTAGACTATGGCTACACCTTC
TRBV7-2	NA	TRBJ1-2	NA	16	CASSPQVEGSGYGYTF	TGTGCCAGCAGCCCCCAGGTGGAGGGAAGTGGGTATGGCTACACCTTC
TRBV13	once	TRBJ1-1	TRBD1	16	CASSLGQAGGYTEAFF	TGTGCCAGCAGCTTAGGCCAGGCAGGGGGGTACACTGAAGCTTTCTTT
TRBV18	NA	TRBJ2-1	TRBD1	15	CASSYDRGSYNEQFF	TGTGCCAGCTCATATGACAGGGGCTCCTACAATGAGCAGTTCTTC
TRBV10-3	NA	TRBJ2-7	TRBD2	15	CAISEGTSGYDEQYF	TGTGCCATCAGTGAGGGTACTAGCGGGTACGACGAGCAGTACTTC
TRBV28	NA	TRBJ2-1	NA	13	CASSPPARVGQFF	TGTGCCAGCAGTCCGCCGGCGCGGGTTGGGCAGTTCTTC
TRBV28	once	TRBJ2-7	TRBD2	18	CASSPPLGEGRPSYEQYF	TGTGCCAGCAGTCCCCCTTTGGGGGAGGGGCGCCCGTCCTACGAGCAGTACTTC
TRBV4-1	NA	TRBJ1-3	NA	15	CASSQVPGLRNTIYF	TGCGCCAGCAGCCAAGTTCCCGGACTAAGAAACACCATATATTTT
TRBV27	NA	TRBJ2-7	TRBD1	13	CASSLTGGDEQYF	TGTGCCAGCAGTCTGACAGGGGGCGACGAGCAGTACTTC